Listed below are T cell receptor beta chains from one sample, sequenced in a study of T cell responses to AZD1222 COVID-19 vaccine. Repertoires were generated with immunoSEQ multiplex PCR, while TCRdb's copy carries only in-frame clones and drops some. The sample has around 150,000 clones, roughly 85% seen once. The sequencing used peripheral blood, collected 28 days after the second dose of the MenACWY control vaccine. Source of these receptors: an adult who received the MenACWY meningococcal vaccine as a control. CDR3s include the opening cysteine and the closing phenylalanine or tryptophan. Fields, in order: D gene, J gene, clone size, V gene, CDR3 protein, CDR3 DNA. The D gene is left open where the match is weak. Expanded clones are given a class, and other clones once, few, many or no size at all.

D: NA; J: TRBJ2-2; size: NA; V: TRBV19; CDR3: CASHPAYGELFF; DNA: TGTGCCAGTCACCCTGCGTACGGGGAGCTGTTTTTT
D: TRBD1; J: TRBJ1-1; size: NA; V: TRBV3-1/TRBV3-2; CDR3: CASSDIRGGQNTEAFF; DNA: TGTGCCAGCAGCGATATTAGAGGGGGCCAAAACACTGAAGCTTTCTTT
D: TRBD1; J: TRBJ1-1; size: NA; V: TRBV5-1; CDR3: CASSTTGLDTEAFF; DNA: TGCGCCAGCAGCACGACAGGGCTGGACACTGAAGCTTTCTTT
D: NA; J: TRBJ1-2; size: NA; V: TRBV28; CDR3: CASSLPPRVDGYTF; DNA: TGTGCCAGCAGTTTACCCCCCAGGGTAGATGGCTACACCTTC
D: NA; J: TRBJ1-1; size: NA; V: TRBV3-1/TRBV3-2; CDR3: CASSLQGNTEAFF; DNA: TGTGCCAGCAGCCTCCAGGGGAACACTGAAGCTTTCTTT
D: TRBD2; J: TRBJ2-3; size: NA; V: TRBV7-9; CDR3: CASSLLSGTSGTDTQYF; DNA: TGTGCCAGCAGCCTCCTATCCGGGACTAGCGGCACAGATACGCAGTATTTT
D: TRBD2; J: TRBJ2-3; size: NA; V: TRBV6-2/TRBV6-3; CDR3: CASSTRGVAGVLDTQYF; DNA: TGTGCCAGCAGTACCCGAGGGGTAGCGGGGGTTTTAGATACGCAGTATTTT
D: NA; J: TRBJ2-7; size: NA; V: TRBV5-4; CDR3: CASSTGPHEGEQYF; DNA: TGTGCCAGCAGCACCGGTCCCCACGAGGGCGAGCAGTACTTC
D: NA; J: TRBJ2-5; size: once; V: TRBV5-4; CDR3: CASSLGQGGGETQYF; DNA: TGTGCCAGCAGCTTGGGACAGGGAGGGGGAGAGACCCAGTACTTC
D: TRBD1; J: TRBJ1-2; size: NA; V: TRBV7-8; CDR3: CASSPTIGQGGGYTF; DNA: TGTGCCAGCAGCCCAACTATTGGACAGGGGGGCGGCTACACCTTC
D: NA; J: TRBJ1-1; size: NA; V: TRBV29-1; CDR3: CSVGEPRRAFF; DNA: TGCAGCGTAGGGGAGCCACGACGAGCTTTCTTT
D: NA; J: TRBJ1-5; size: NA; V: TRBV18; CDR3: CASSSRGDQPQHF; DNA: TGTGCCAGCTCCTCCCGGGGGGATCAGCCCCAGCATTTT
D: NA; J: TRBJ1-5; size: NA; V: TRBV19; CDR3: CASSLLRAGSNQPQHF; DNA: TGTGCCAGTAGTCTTCTTAGGGCTGGTAGCAATCAGCCCCAGCATTTT
D: NA; J: TRBJ1-5; size: NA; V: TRBV4-1; CDR3: CASSLVRGDQPQHF; DNA: TGCGCCAGCAGCCTCGTGAGGGGGGATCAGCCCCAGCATTTT
D: NA; J: TRBJ2-1; size: NA; V: TRBV5-1; CDR3: CASSLAGFGYNEQFF; DNA: TGCGCCAGCAGCTTGGCTGGCTTCGGATACAATGAGCAGTTCTTC
D: NA; J: TRBJ1-5; size: few; V: TRBV6-1; CDR3: CASSDDWGFQPQHF; DNA: TGTGCCAGCAGTGATGATTGGGGGTTCCAGCCCCAGCATTTT
D: NA; J: TRBJ1-1; size: NA; V: TRBV6-5; CDR3: CASRLDGPRNEAFF; DNA: TGTGCCAGCAGGTTGGACGGGCCCCGAAATGAAGCTTTCTTT
D: NA; J: TRBJ1-4; size: NA; V: TRBV15; CDR3: CATSKAGANEKLFF; DNA: TGTGCCACCTCAAAGGCGGGGGCAAATGAAAAACTGTTTTTT
D: NA; J: TRBJ2-5; size: NA; V: TRBV6-5; CDR3: CASSYQETQYF; DNA: TGTGCCAGCAGTTACCAAGAGACCCAGTACTTC